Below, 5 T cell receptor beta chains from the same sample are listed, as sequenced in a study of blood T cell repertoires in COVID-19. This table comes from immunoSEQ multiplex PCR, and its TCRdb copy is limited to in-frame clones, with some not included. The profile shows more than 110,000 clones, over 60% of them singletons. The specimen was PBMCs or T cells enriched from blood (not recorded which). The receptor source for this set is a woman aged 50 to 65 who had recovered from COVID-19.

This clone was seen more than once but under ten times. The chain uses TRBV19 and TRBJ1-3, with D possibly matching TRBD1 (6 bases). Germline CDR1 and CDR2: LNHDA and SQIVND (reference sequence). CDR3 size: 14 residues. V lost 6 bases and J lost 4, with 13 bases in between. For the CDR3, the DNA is TGTGCCAGTAGCGGGACACTAACGGGAAACACCATATATTTT. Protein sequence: CASSGTLTGNTIYF.

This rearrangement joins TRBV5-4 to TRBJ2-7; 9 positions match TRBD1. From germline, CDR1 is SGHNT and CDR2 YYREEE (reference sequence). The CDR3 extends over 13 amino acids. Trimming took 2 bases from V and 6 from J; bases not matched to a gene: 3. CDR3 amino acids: CASSLPGQGEQYF. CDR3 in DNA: TGTGCCAGCAGCTTACCGGGACAGGGCGAGCAGTACTTC.

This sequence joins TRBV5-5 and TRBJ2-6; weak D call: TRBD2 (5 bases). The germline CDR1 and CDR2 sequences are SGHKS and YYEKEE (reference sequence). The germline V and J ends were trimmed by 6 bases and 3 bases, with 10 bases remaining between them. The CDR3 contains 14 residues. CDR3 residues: CASTSGNGANVLTF. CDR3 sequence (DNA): TGTGCCAGCACCTCGGGGAATGGGGCCAACGTCCTGACTTTC.

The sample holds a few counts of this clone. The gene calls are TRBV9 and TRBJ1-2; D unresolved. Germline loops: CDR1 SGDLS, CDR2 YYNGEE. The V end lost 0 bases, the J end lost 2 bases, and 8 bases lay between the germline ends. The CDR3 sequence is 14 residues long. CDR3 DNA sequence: TGTGCCAGCAGCGTAGACCCGGGGAACTATGGCTACACCTTC. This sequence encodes CASSVDPGNYGYTF. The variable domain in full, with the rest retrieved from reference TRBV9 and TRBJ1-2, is DSGVTQTPKHLITATGQRVTLRCSPRSGDLSVYWYQQSLDQGLQFLIQYYNGEERAKGNILERFSAQQFPDLHSELNLSSLELGDSALYFCASSVDPGNYGYTFGSGTRLTVV.

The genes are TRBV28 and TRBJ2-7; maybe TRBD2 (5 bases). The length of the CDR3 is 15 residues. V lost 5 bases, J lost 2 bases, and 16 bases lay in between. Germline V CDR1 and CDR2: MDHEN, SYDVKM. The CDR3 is CASSARAPRAYEQYF. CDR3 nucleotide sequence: TGTGCCAGCAGTGCCCGGGCACCGCGGGCCTACGAGCAGTACTTC. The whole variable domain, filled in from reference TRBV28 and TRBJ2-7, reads DVKVTQSSRYLVKRTGEKVFLECVQDMDHENMFWYRQDPGLGLRLIYFSYDVKMKEKGDIPEGYSVSREKKERFSLILESASTNQTSMYLCASSARAPRAYEQYFGPGTRLTVT.